This T cell receptor beta chain was sequenced for a study of CD8 T cells in Susac syndrome. The authors reverse transcribed roughly 0.5 to 1 ug RNA with random hexamers. TCRdb used MiXCR to reprocess the immunoSEQ multiplex PCR reads, holding one entry per CDR3 protein. The sample yields 200,000 to 250,000 distinct CDR3 sequences, 92% seen once. CDR1 LGHNA and CDR2 YNFKEQ come from the germline V gene. The CDR3 sequence is 15 residues long. V lost 2 bases and J lost 0, with 7 bases in between. This clonotype was recorded once. The V gene is TRBV4-2, the J gene TRBJ2-2; weak D call: TRBD1 (5 bases). The clonotype comes from a human donor with multiple sclerosis. The sequenced material came from CD8+ T cells from PBMCs. In DNA form, the CDR3 reads TGTGCCAGCAGCCAACCAGGGACGAACACCGGGGAGCTGTTTTTT. This codes for CASSQPGTNTGELFF.